This T cell receptor (beta chain) was identified during a study of STAT5B mutations in CD4+ large granular lymphocyte leukemia. The repertoire was sequenced with immunoSEQ multiplex PCR; TCRdb's copy has only in-frame clones and lacks some. This table has some 51,000 clones, about 80% appearing once. About this clone itself: Antigen specificity is unknown.

Study-wide results and limits: Compared with healthy controls (2/35), patient top clones favored TRBV06 (8/27). About 26% of private leukemic clonotypes occurred rarely in other patients' non-leukemic repertoires.

Looked up from germline, CDR1 is SGHNT and CDR2 is YYREEE (reference sequence). V trimming: 4 bases; J trimming: 2 bases; junction bases outside the gene matches: 4. The CDR3 runs 14 residues. The sample consisted of CD4+ T cells from blood buffy coats. V and J are TRBV5-4 and TRBJ2-3; the match to TRBD1 covers 7 bases. The receptor's source is a human donor in good health. The CDR3, as DNA: TGTGCCAGCAGCGGACAGGAGACCACAGATACGCAGTATTTT. This translates into CASSGQETTDTQYF.